The present TCR beta chain was sequenced within a study of shared T cell receptors in the human thymus. The protocol was immunoSEQ multiplex PCR, while the TCRdb copy is restricted to in-frame clones and leaves out a portion. This table holds hundreds of thousands of clones, over 75% found once. This clone has a handful of counts. Trimming shortened V by 3 bases and J by 7 bases, and 15 bases separated the two germline ends. CDR1 SEHNR and CDR2 FQNEAQ come from the germline V gene (reference sequence). The CDR3 contains 15 residues. The same data also contributed to another study, on human thymus T cells. As reported in that work: Serving as donors were healthy Finnish infants, each of whom was having open corrective surgery for congenital heart defects. Thymus pieces cut out during corrective heart surgery were the tissue that was used.

The TCR originated in a boy under three years old with a congenital heart defect. The genes are TRBV7-9 and TRBJ1-4; possible D gene TRBD1, 6 bases. The sequencing sample was made of thymocytes. CDR3 amino acids: CASSFPTGTGEKLFF. The CDR3 DNA reads as TGTGCCAGCAGCTTTCCCACAGGGACGGGTGAAAAACTGTTTTTT.